Following are 14 T cell receptor beta chains from one sample sequenced in a study of shared clonotypes between healthy human individuals. Sequencing used immunoSEQ multiplex PCR; TCRdb keeps in-frame clones, though not all of them. The data hold roughly 2.1 million clones, with roughly 91% observed a single time. Selected positively for CCR7 and CD45RO-negative, naive CD8 cells excluded terminally differentiated effector memory CD45RA+ cells. The specimen sequenced was naive CD8+ T cells from PBMCs. The receptor source for this set is a man aged 18 to 30 in good health. Some clones in this sample may be carry-over from other donors' samples.

The V and J genes are TRBV7-9 and TRBJ1-1, with D uncertain. Trimming pared 10 bases from V and 0 bases from J, leaving 12 bases between. The CDR3 is 13 residues long. The germline gives CDR1 SEHNR, CDR2 FQNEAQ (reference sequence). In nucleotides, the CDR3 is TGTGCCACCATTTCTGAAGTGAACACTGAAGCTTTCTTT. It encodes CATISEVNTEAFF.

The CDR3 region is CASSDPRGWDEQFF. The CDR3 coding sequence is TGCGCCAGCAGTGACCCTCGGGGTTGGGATGAGCAGTTCTTC. This rearrangement joins TRBV10-1 to TRBJ2-1, with D possibly matching TRBD2 (5 bases). The germline CDR1 and CDR2 sequences are WNHNN and SYGVQD (reference sequence). The V gene lost 3 bases and the J gene lost 8 bases, with 14 bases spanning the gap. The CDR3 covers 14 residues.

The V call is TRBV4-3, the J call TRBJ2-2; the D is unclear. The length of the CDR3 is 14 residues. V shed 1 base and J shed 4 bases, with 7 bases lying between them. The V gene's germline CDR1 is LGHNA and CDR2 YSLEER. The CDR3 coding sequence is TGCGCCAGCAGCCAAGCGGTTTTCACCGGGGAGCTGTTTTTT. As protein: CASSQAVFTGELFF.

J is TRBJ2-3 and V is TRBV9; 15 bases fit TRBD2. CDR1 is SGDLS and CDR2 is YYNGEE in the germline V gene. The CDR3 sequence is 18 residues long. The trim removed 3 bases at V and 2 bases at J, leaving 7 bases unmatched. Written as DNA, the CDR3 is TGTGCCAGCAGCGCGGGACTAGCGGGAGGAGGGAACACAGATACGCAGTATTTT. This gives the protein CASSAGLAGGGNTDTQYF.

The count of this clone is one. The J gene is TRBJ2-1, the V gene TRBV5-4; no clear D gene. Germline V gene sequence: CDR1 SGHNT, CDR2 YYREEE (reference sequence). The V end was cut by 0 bases, the J end by 6 bases, with 10 bases between. The CDR3 covers 14 residues. This CDR3 is CASSLAAFLNEQFF. As DNA, the CDR3 is TGTGCCAGCAGCTTGGCGGCCTTCCTCAATGAGCAGTTCTTC. The full variable domain, in which reference TRBV5-4 and TRBJ2-1 provide the parts outside the CDR3, is ETGVTQSPTHLIKTRGQQVTLRCSSQSGHNTVSWYQQALGQGPQFIFQYYREEENGRGNFPPRFSGLQFPNYSSELNVNALELDDSALYLCASSLAAFLNEQFFGPGTRLTVL.

This clone has a handful of counts. This chain links TRBV4-1 with TRBJ1-1; D unresolved. Germline V gene sequence: CDR1 MGHRA, CDR2 YSYEKL. The CDR3 runs 14 residues. V was trimmed by 1 base and J by 4 bases, leaving 10 bases between them. Here the CDR3 DNA reads TGCGCCAGCAGCCAAGGTCGGCAGCTCACTGAAGCTTTCTTT. It encodes CASSQGRQLTEAFF.

This clone was observed a single time. The chain has TRBV30 and TRBJ2-7, with 10 positions matching TRBD2. The germline gives CDR1 GTSNPN, CDR2 SVGIG (reference sequence). The CDR3 is 13 residues long. The junction had 7 bases not matched to a gene; V was cut back by 8 bases and J by 3 bases. This CDR3 is CAGLLAGHYEQYF. In nucleotides, the CDR3 is TGTGCCGGGCTACTAGCGGGACACTACGAGCAGTACTTC.

The chain is built from TRBV11-2 and TRBJ2-7; D possibly corresponds to TRBD2 (5 bases). Germline CDR1 reads SGHAT; CDR2 reads FQNNGV. This CDR3 is built from 14 residues. The V gene lost 2 bases and the J gene lost 2 bases, with 10 bases spanning the gap. The CDR3 nucleotides are TGTGCCAGCAGCTTAATGGAGGCTGCCTACGAGCAGTACTTC. Translated: CASSLMEAAYEQYF.

The gene calls are TRBV27 and TRBJ1-2; D perhaps matches TRBD1 (5 bases). The CDR3 covers 14 residues. CDR1 and CDR2 (germline): MNHEY, SMNVEV (reference sequence). V was shortened by 1 base and J by 8 bases, with 14 bases between the two germline ends. CDR3 nucleotide sequence: TGTGCCAGCAGTTTATTGGTGGGGCAGGGAGGCTACACCTTC. Its translation: CASSLLVGQGGYTF.

The V gene is TRBV15, the J gene TRBJ1-5; tentative D call: TRBD1 (6 bases). The CDR3 length is 13 residues. The ends were cut back, 0 bases at V and 6 bases at J, with 6 bases in the middle. Germline V gene lookup returns CDR1 LNHNV and CDR2 YYDKDF (reference sequence). The chain's CDR3 is CATSRDRGQPQHF. In DNA, the CDR3 is TGTGCCACCAGCAGAGACAGGGGTCAGCCCCAGCATTTT. The complete variable domain, with remaining parts taken from reference TRBV15 and TRBJ1-5, reads DAMVIQNPRYQVTQFGKPVTLSCSQTLNHNVMYWYQQKSSQAPKLLFHYYDKDFNNEADTPDNFQSRRPNTSFCFLDIRSPGLGDTAMYLCATSRDRGQPQHFGDGTRLSIL.

The gene calls are TRBV10-3 and TRBJ2-1, with 8 bases that match TRBD1. J lost 7 bases, V lost 2 bases, and 13 bases had no gene match. Germline lookup yields CDR1 ENHRY and CDR2 SYGVKD. CDR3 length: 17 amino acids. The CDR3 DNA reads as TGTGCCATCAGTGAGCCATCCCGGGCAGGGGGCGGGAATGAGCAGTTCTTC. Its translation: CAISEPSRAGGGNEQFF.

This clone was recorded a few times. The chain employs TRBV7-9 and TRBJ1-2, with 8 positions matching TRBD1. The CDR3 extends over 13 amino acids. The germline V gene has CDR1 SEHNR and CDR2 FQNEAQ (reference sequence). The junction had 5 bases not matched to a gene; V was cut back by 5 bases and J by 6 bases. CDR3 in DNA: TGTGCCAGCAGCACAAGGACAGGGAATGGCTACACCTTC. Its protein product is CASSTRTGNGYTF.

The V gene is TRBV4-1, the J gene TRBJ2-3; TRBD2 might be the D (6 bases). The CDR3 has 16 amino acids. Trimming cost V 2 bases and J 1 base, with 13 bases left between them. Germline V gene sequence: CDR1 MGHRA, CDR2 YSYEKL. The CDR3 nucleotides are TGCGCCAGCAGCCAATTGAGGCGGGACCGCACAGATACGCAGTATTTT. It yields the protein CASSQLRRDRTDTQYF.

The chain joins TRBV28 to TRBJ2-2; possible D gene TRBD1, 5 bases. The V and J ends lost 4 bases and 7 bases respectively, with 13 bases between them. Germline V lookup: CDR1 MDHEN, CDR2 SYDVKM. CDR3 size: 14 residues. CDR3: CASSSIQAYGELFF. The CDR3 DNA follows: TGTGCCAGCAGTTCCATACAGGCTTACGGGGAGCTGTTTTTT.